This T cell receptor beta chain emerged from a study of T cell changes during pregnancy in multiple sclerosis (dated by TCRdb to between 2019 and 2020). General notes on the study: Changes in the T cell repertoire over the course of pregnancy were examined in this study in women with multiple sclerosis.

For this clone: Its recognized antigen is unknown. Per-nucleotide qualities are absent, and no much larger clonotype sits a single base away.

The library was built by means of the immunoSEQ multiplex PCR assay. In its TCRdb copy, this immuneACCESS table keeps in-frame sequences only and misses some clones. Where compared with another copy, unresolved V genes explain less than half of these, and the others have no known cause. This sample lists about 63,000 clones; roughly 92% were detected once. Of the sample, 3.2% falls within the top ten clones. From a lookup of the germline V gene (reference sequence), CDR1 and CDR2 are MNHEY and SMNVEV. The CDR3 covers 15 residues, taking in both the cysteine and the phenylalanine. Kept here is only the CDR3 DNA, which spans 45 bases and is read in frame from base 1. Trimming removed 5 bases from V and 3 bases from J; the gene matches leave 9 bases unexplained.

The receptor comes from a female donor with multiple sclerosis, enrolled in a pregnancy study. The material was CD8+ T cells from peripheral blood mononuclear cells, obtained in the second trimester of pregnancy. The chain was built from TRBV27 and TRBJ1-1, with 7 bases matching TRBD1. The DNA reads as follows: TGTGCCAGCAGTGCTCGGGACAGATTGGACACTGAAGCTTTCTTT. This sequence encodes CASSARDRLDTEAFF.